This TCR beta chain comes out of a study of T cell repertoires in cytomegalovirus infection. TCRdb re-derived calls from the reads in MiXCR, one entry per CDR3 protein. The repertoire includes hundreds of thousands of distinct CDR3 sequences, around a sixth of them detected once, and around 12% sits in the top ten. This clonotype was seen repeatedly, ten times or more. CDR3 size: 14 residues. The germline V and J ends were trimmed by 5 bases and 3 bases, with 14 bases remaining between them. The rearrangement joins TRBV12-3 or TRBV12-4 to TRBJ2-7; the D gene is possibly TRBD1 (6 bases). The sequence was obtained from a human donor in good health (CMV status not recorded). Some clones in this sample may be carry-over from other donors' samples. Sequences were obtained from PBMCs. This chain's CDR3 is CASSKTTGIYEQYF. The CDR3 nucleotides read TGTGCCAGCAGTAAAACCACAGGGATCTACGAGCAGTACTTC.